What follows is one TCR beta chain and its context. Its antigen is still unknown. CFSE-labeled sorted T cells met regulatory or mature dendritic cells for four to five days. The sample comes from a study of regulatory dendritic cells for organ transplantation. Study details: Monocytes received vitamin D3 on days 0 and 4, IL-10 on day 4. Notes on the study in general: Considerable individual heterogeneity was seen in alloreactive memory CD8+ T cells. Memory CD8+ clonal expansion seemed more limited with regulatory than mature dendritic cells.

Data came from immunoSEQ multiplex PCR; TCRdb stores just in-frame clones and leaves some out. The sample has approximately 11,000 clones, roughly 86% seen once. Trimming pared 5 bases from V and 4 bases from J, leaving 14 bases between. The CDR3 runs 14 residues. The V gene's germline CDR1 is LNHDA and CDR2 SQIVND (reference sequence). What was sequenced was naive CD8+ T cells from blood cultured with dendritic cells. Described subset: CD45RA+ naive T cells. This TCR was sampled from a human donor in good health. This chain links TRBV19 with TRBJ1-1; D might be TRBD1 (6 bases). CDR3 loop: CASSLTGYSTEAFF. CDR3 DNA: TGTGCCAGTAGTCTTACAGGGTATAGCACTGAAGCTTTCTTT.